This TCR beta chain stems from a study of shared clonotypes between healthy human individuals. The study's findings and limits: The study found about 5% of naive CD4 clonotypes shared across several donors.

V lost 7 bases, J lost 4 bases, and 13 bases lay in between. This CDR3 spans 13 amino acids. From germline, CDR1 is SGHRS and CDR2 YFSETQ. Concerning this clone: Its antigen is unidentified.

Measured with immunoSEQ multiplex PCR; TCRdb has only the in-frame clones, and not every one. The table includes about 2.4 million clones, over 85% detected once. The sequence was collected from a young man in good health. Some clones in this sample may be carry-over from other donors' samples. The sequenced material came from naive CD4+ T cells from PBMCs. As to subset: CD45RA+ positively selected. The genes are TRBV5-1 and TRBJ2-3; tentative D call: TRBD1 (6 bases). The CDR3 loop reads CASGEQGPDTQYF. CDR3 DNA: TGCGCCAGCGGGGAACAGGGTCCAGATACGCAGTATTTT.